The rows below give T cell receptor beta chains drawn from one sample of a study of blood T cell repertoires in COVID-19. The method was immunoSEQ multiplex PCR; TCRdb's version includes in-frame clones alone and lacks a portion of them. The table lists 200,000 or so clones, approximately 88% of them singletons. The specimen sequenced was PBMCs or T cells enriched from blood (not recorded which). These TCRs come from a woman aged 30 to 39 who had been exposed to COVID-19. Both conserved end residues are part of each CDR3. D genes are given only for firm matches. Part of the rows lack a size; the others show once, few, many or a class for expanded clones.

v_gene	abundance	d_gene	j_gene	CDR3nt	CDR3aa
TRBV9	few	NA	TRBJ1-1	TGTGCCAGCAGCGCGCGACAGAACACTGAAGCTTTCTTT	CASSARQNTEAFF
TRBV5-1	NA	TRBD2	TRBJ2-7	TGCGCCAGCGGGGGACTAGCGGGAGACTACGAGCAGTACTTC	CASGGLAGDYEQYF
TRBV5-6	NA	TRBD1	TRBJ1-6	TGTGCCAGCAGAGGACAGGGATATTCACCCCTCCACTTT	CASRGQGYSPLHF
TRBV5-6	NA	TRBD1	TRBJ1-2	TGTGCCAGCAGCCGACGGGACAGGGATGACTATGGCTACACCTTC	CASSRRDRDDYGYTF
TRBV30	NA	TRBD1	TRBJ1-2	TGTGCCTGGAGTAAACAGGGGAAAGGGTATGGCTACACCTTC	CAWSKQGKGYGYTF
TRBV19	NA	NA	TRBJ2-2	TGTGCCAGTAGTATAACAGGGTTGACCGGGGAGCTGTTTTTT	CASSITGLTGELFF
TRBV10-3	NA	TRBD1	TRBJ2-2	TGTGCCATCAGCGTCGACAGGGTGGGCGGGGAGCTGTTTTTT	CAISVDRVGGELFF
TRBV6-5	NA	TRBD1	TRBJ2-5	TGTGCCAGCATGGCCGGGACAGAGTACCAAGAGACCCAGTACTTC	CASMAGTEYQETQYF
TRBV19	NA	NA	TRBJ1-3	TGTGCCAGTAGTATCAGCAGGTCTGGAAACACCATATATTTT	CASSISRSGNTIYF
TRBV27	once	NA	TRBJ2-1	TGTGCCAGCGGGATAGAGCATGGGGGGGCGGTTTACAATGAGCAGTTCTTC	CASGIEHGGAVYNEQFF
TRBV7-2	NA	NA	TRBJ1-6	TGTGCCAGCAGCGGAACGGAACAGAAGTATAATTCACCCCTCCACTTT	CASSGTEQKYNSPLHF
TRBV7-9	NA	TRBD1	TRBJ1-4	TGTGCCAGCAGCAGGACAGGGCCTAATGAAAAACTGTTTTTT	CASSRTGPNEKLFF
TRBV10-3	NA	TRBD1	TRBJ2-2	TGTGCCATCAGCGAACCGGGACAGGGACACACCGGGGAGCTGTTTTTT	CAISEPGQGHTGELFF
TRBV9	NA	NA	TRBJ2-2	TGTGCCAGCAGCGTACAAGCGGGGAACACCGGGGAGCTGTTTTTT	CASSVQAGNTGELFF
TRBV27	NA	TRBD1	TRBJ1-1	TGTGCCAGCCGACAGGGGTTAGCAAACACTGAAGCTTTCTTT	CASRQGLANTEAFF
TRBV2	NA	NA	TRBJ2-7	TGTGCCAGCAGCGCTCGGGTAGAGAGTTACTACGAGCAGTACTTC	CASSARVESYYEQYF
TRBV5-1	NA	NA	TRBJ1-4	TGCGCCAGCAGCTTGGCCGGGACACCTAATGAAAAACTGTTTTTT	CASSLAGTPNEKLFF
TRBV5-1	NA	TRBD2	TRBJ2-7	TGCGCCAGCTCGAGTAGGCCTAGCGGCAACTCCTACGAGCAGTACTTC	CASSSRPSGNSYEQYF
TRBV3-1/TRBV3-2	NA	NA	TRBJ1-2	TGTGCCAGCAGCCCGAGGGGGTACAACTATGGCTACACCTTC	CASSPRGYNYGYTF
TRBV5-1	few	TRBD2	TRBJ2-3	TGCGCCAGCAGCTTGGATGGTAGCGGGAGGGTGGATACGCAGTATTTT	CASSLDGSGRVDTQYF
TRBV4-2	NA	TRBD2	TRBJ2-3	TGTGCCAGCAGCCATGCGGGAGGGCCCGGCACAGATACGCAGTATTTT	CASSHAGGPGTDTQYF
TRBV10-3	NA	NA	TRBJ1-1	TGTGCCATCAGTGAGCCCAGGGCCTCGAACACTGAAGCTTTCTTT	CAISEPRASNTEAFF
TRBV7-9	NA	TRBD1	TRBJ2-7	TGTGCCAGCAGCGGAGGCCCGGGACAGAGAATCTACGAGCAGTACTTC	CASSGGPGQRIYEQYF
TRBV4-1	NA	NA	TRBJ1-1	TGCGCCAGCAGCCGACAACAGGTTGCTGAAGCTTTCTTT	CASSRQQVAEAFF
TRBV19	NA	TRBD1	TRBJ1-4	TGTGCCAGTAGTACCGGACAGGCGGCCAATGAAAAACTGTTTTTT	CASSTGQAANEKLFF
TRBV6-5	NA	NA	TRBJ1-2	TGTGCCAGCAGTTACTCGAAAACAGAAGTTAGATATGGCTACACCTTC	CASSYSKTEVRYGYTF
TRBV29-1	NA	NA	TRBJ2-7	TGCAGCGTTGTGCCGGGGAGCCGCCCCAGCTCCTACGAGCAGTACTTC	CSVVPGSRPSSYEQYF
TRBV2	NA	TRBD2	TRBJ2-7	TGTGCCAGCAGTGAAACTCTAGCGGGAGGGGGCCCGACCTACGAGCAGTACTTC	CASSETLAGGGPTYEQYF
TRBV5-5	NA	NA	TRBJ1-1	TGTGCCAGCAGCCCGAGATTAGACAGTGAAGCTTTCTTT	CASSPRLDSEAFF
TRBV3-1/TRBV3-2	NA	TRBD2	TRBJ2-5	TGTGCCAGCAGCCATTTCTCTAGCGGGATAGGTTGGCAAGAGACCCAGTACTTC	CASSHFSSGIGWQETQYF
TRBV7-9	NA	TRBD2	TRBJ2-1	TGTGCCAGCAGCTTACTAGCGGTCATGGGGGAGCAGTTCTTC	CASSLLAVMGEQFF
TRBV29-1	NA	NA	TRBJ2-3	TGCAGCGCTAGGACTGCCTTGGGTACAGATACGCAGTATTTT	CSARTALGTDTQYF
TRBV20-1	NA	TRBD1	TRBJ2-7	TGCAGTGCTGGCAGGGGGTACGAGCAGTACTTC	CSAGRGYEQYF
TRBV19	NA	NA	TRBJ1-1	TGTGCCAGTAGTATCGAGGGCAACACTGAAGCTTTCTTT	CASSIEGNTEAFF
TRBV11-2	NA	TRBD1	TRBJ2-2	TGTGCCAGCAGCCCATTGGGGGACAGGGTTAGAACCGGGGAGCTGTTTTTT	CASSPLGDRVRTGELFF
TRBV7-6	NA	TRBD1	TRBJ1-6	TGTGCCAGCAGCTCGACAGGGGCGTTGGATTCACCCCTCCACTTT	CASSSTGALDSPLHF
TRBV19	NA	TRBD1	TRBJ1-5	TGTGCCAGTACTCATGACAGGGGTAGCAATCAGCCCCAGCATTTT	CASTHDRGSNQPQHF
TRBV11-2	NA	NA	TRBJ1-2	TGTGCCAGCAGCTCCCTTATTCGGGGGTATGGCTACACCTTC	CASSSLIRGYGYTF
TRBV19	NA	TRBD2	TRBJ2-7	TGTGCCACCCAGCCTAGCGGGACCTTTTCCGAGCAGTACTTC	CATQPSGTFSEQYF
TRBV5-4	NA	NA	TRBJ2-7	TGTGCCAGCAGCCGAGAGGGCCCGGGCTACGAGCAGTACTTC	CASSREGPGYEQYF
TRBV2	NA	TRBD2	TRBJ2-1	TGTGCCAGCAGGGGACTGCGGGAGAACAATGAGCAGTTCTTC	CASRGLRENNEQFF
TRBV6-5	NA	TRBD1	TRBJ1-4	TGTGCCAGCAGTACAGGGGGGATTAATGAAAAACTGTTTTTT	CASSTGGINEKLFF
TRBV13	NA	NA	TRBJ1-1	TGTGCCAGCAGCATCCGGGGGTATGAAGCTTTCTTT	CASSIRGYEAFF